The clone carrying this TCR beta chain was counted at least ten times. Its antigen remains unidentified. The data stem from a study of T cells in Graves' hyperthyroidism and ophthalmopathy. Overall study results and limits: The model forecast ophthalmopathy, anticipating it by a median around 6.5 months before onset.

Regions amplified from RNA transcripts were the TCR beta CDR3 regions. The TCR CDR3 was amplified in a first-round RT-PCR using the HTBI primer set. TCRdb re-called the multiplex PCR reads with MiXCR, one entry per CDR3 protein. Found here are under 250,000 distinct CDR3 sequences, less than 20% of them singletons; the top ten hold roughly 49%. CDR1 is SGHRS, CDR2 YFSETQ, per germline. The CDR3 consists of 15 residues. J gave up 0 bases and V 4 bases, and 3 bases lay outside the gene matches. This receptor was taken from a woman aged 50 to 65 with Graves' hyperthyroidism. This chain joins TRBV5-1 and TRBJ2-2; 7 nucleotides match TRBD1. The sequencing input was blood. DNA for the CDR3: TGCGCCAGCAGCCCGACAGGGTCGAACACCGGGGAGCTGTTTTTT. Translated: CASSPTGSNTGELFF. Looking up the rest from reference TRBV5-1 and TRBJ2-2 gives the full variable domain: KAGVTQTPRYLIKTRGQQVTLSCSPISGHRSVSWYQQTPGQGLQFLFEYFSETQRNKGNFPGRFSGRQFSNSRSEMNVSTLELGDSALYLCASSPTGSNTGELFFGEGSRLTVL.